One sample yielded the 7 T cell receptor beta chains listed below, sequenced in a study of blood T cell repertoires in COVID-19. TCRdb keeps only in-frame clones here, not all; method: immunoSEQ multiplex PCR. The sample has about 260,000 clones, around 87% seen once; the top ten hold around 5.1%. The source material was peripheral blood. These receptors originate from a woman aged 60-75 years with COVID-19, enrolled during active disease.

CDR3 amino acids: CASSLQRVGHEQYF. The CDR3 DNA reads TGTGCCAGCAGTTTACAGCGGGTAGGTCACGAGCAGTACTTC. The chain employs TRBV27 and TRBJ2-7; weak D call: TRBD2 (6 bases). V dropped 2 bases and J dropped 5 bases, with 13 bases sitting between them. There are 14 residues in the CDR3. Germline V gene sequence: CDR1 MNHEY, CDR2 SMNVEV (reference sequence).

The chain couples TRBV18 to TRBJ1-4; TRBD1 matches at 7 bases. Trimming removed 3 bases from V and 4 bases from J; junction bases left unmatched: 2. CDR1 is KGHSH and CDR2 is LQKENI in the germline V gene. This CDR3 contains 14 residues. The CDR3 bases are TGTGCCAGCTCACCGGGACAGAGTAATGAAAAACTGTTTTTT. It encodes CASSPGQSNEKLFF.

This rearrangement joins TRBV7-8 to TRBJ2-7; a possible D gene is TRBD1 (5 bases). The CDR3 is 15 amino acids. Between the trimmed V and J ends, which lost 0 bases and 3 bases, there was a span of 12 bases. Germline V CDR1 and CDR2: SGHVS, FQNEAQ. CDR3 residues: CASSLARGRDYEQYF. The CDR3 bases are TGTGCCAGCAGCTTAGCGCGCGGCAGGGACTACGAGCAGTACTTC. Full variable domain (outside the CDR3, taken from reference TRBV7-8 and TRBJ2-7): GAGVSQSPRYKVAKRGQDVALRCDPISGHVSLFWYQQALGQGPEFLTYFQNEAQLDKSGLPSDRFFAERPEGSVSTLKIQRTQQEDSAVYLCASSLARGRDYEQYFGPGTRLTVT.

The rearrangement links TRBV6-2 or TRBV6-3 to TRBJ2-1; 10 bases line up with TRBD2. CDR1 MNHEY and CDR2 SVGEGT come from the germline V gene. J was trimmed by 3 bases and V by 3 bases; bases with no gene match: 8. The CDR3 runs 17 residues. The CDR3 bases are TGTGCCAGCAGTTATAGGGCTAGCGGGAGTAACTACAATGAGCAGTTCTTC. Its protein product is CASSYRASGSNYNEQFF.

The chain recombines TRBV6-6 with TRBJ1-5; 11 nucleotides match TRBD1. The CDR3 extends over 19 amino acids. Trimming at V came to 5 bases and at J to 0 bases, leaving 12 bases not matched to a gene. Looked up from germline, CDR1 is MNHNY and CDR2 is SVGAGI (reference sequence). Here the CDR3 DNA reads TGTGCCAGCAGTCTCGCCGGGACAGGGGGAAGGTATAGCAATCAGCCCCAGCATTTT. This sequence encodes CASSLAGTGGRYSNQPQHF.

The chain joins TRBV19 to TRBJ1-1, with D hard to call. Germline loops: CDR1 LNHDA, CDR2 SQIVND (reference sequence). The CDR3 covers 12 residues. The germline V and J ends were trimmed by 6 bases and 2 bases, with 7 bases remaining between them. CDR3 nucleotides: TGTGCCAGTAGCTACAGAAACACTGAAGCTTTCTTT. Translating it yields CASSYRNTEAFF.

V usage is TRBV7-2 and J usage is TRBJ1-2, with 7 bases aligning to TRBD1. CDR3 length: 15 residues. Germline CDR1 is SGHTA and CDR2 is FQGNSA. J gave up 7 bases and V 0 bases, and 8 bases lay outside the gene matches. The CDR3 nucleotides read TGTGCCAGCAGCTTAGCCCAACAGGGGTTAGGTGGCTACACCTTC. It yields the protein CASSLAQQGLGGYTF.